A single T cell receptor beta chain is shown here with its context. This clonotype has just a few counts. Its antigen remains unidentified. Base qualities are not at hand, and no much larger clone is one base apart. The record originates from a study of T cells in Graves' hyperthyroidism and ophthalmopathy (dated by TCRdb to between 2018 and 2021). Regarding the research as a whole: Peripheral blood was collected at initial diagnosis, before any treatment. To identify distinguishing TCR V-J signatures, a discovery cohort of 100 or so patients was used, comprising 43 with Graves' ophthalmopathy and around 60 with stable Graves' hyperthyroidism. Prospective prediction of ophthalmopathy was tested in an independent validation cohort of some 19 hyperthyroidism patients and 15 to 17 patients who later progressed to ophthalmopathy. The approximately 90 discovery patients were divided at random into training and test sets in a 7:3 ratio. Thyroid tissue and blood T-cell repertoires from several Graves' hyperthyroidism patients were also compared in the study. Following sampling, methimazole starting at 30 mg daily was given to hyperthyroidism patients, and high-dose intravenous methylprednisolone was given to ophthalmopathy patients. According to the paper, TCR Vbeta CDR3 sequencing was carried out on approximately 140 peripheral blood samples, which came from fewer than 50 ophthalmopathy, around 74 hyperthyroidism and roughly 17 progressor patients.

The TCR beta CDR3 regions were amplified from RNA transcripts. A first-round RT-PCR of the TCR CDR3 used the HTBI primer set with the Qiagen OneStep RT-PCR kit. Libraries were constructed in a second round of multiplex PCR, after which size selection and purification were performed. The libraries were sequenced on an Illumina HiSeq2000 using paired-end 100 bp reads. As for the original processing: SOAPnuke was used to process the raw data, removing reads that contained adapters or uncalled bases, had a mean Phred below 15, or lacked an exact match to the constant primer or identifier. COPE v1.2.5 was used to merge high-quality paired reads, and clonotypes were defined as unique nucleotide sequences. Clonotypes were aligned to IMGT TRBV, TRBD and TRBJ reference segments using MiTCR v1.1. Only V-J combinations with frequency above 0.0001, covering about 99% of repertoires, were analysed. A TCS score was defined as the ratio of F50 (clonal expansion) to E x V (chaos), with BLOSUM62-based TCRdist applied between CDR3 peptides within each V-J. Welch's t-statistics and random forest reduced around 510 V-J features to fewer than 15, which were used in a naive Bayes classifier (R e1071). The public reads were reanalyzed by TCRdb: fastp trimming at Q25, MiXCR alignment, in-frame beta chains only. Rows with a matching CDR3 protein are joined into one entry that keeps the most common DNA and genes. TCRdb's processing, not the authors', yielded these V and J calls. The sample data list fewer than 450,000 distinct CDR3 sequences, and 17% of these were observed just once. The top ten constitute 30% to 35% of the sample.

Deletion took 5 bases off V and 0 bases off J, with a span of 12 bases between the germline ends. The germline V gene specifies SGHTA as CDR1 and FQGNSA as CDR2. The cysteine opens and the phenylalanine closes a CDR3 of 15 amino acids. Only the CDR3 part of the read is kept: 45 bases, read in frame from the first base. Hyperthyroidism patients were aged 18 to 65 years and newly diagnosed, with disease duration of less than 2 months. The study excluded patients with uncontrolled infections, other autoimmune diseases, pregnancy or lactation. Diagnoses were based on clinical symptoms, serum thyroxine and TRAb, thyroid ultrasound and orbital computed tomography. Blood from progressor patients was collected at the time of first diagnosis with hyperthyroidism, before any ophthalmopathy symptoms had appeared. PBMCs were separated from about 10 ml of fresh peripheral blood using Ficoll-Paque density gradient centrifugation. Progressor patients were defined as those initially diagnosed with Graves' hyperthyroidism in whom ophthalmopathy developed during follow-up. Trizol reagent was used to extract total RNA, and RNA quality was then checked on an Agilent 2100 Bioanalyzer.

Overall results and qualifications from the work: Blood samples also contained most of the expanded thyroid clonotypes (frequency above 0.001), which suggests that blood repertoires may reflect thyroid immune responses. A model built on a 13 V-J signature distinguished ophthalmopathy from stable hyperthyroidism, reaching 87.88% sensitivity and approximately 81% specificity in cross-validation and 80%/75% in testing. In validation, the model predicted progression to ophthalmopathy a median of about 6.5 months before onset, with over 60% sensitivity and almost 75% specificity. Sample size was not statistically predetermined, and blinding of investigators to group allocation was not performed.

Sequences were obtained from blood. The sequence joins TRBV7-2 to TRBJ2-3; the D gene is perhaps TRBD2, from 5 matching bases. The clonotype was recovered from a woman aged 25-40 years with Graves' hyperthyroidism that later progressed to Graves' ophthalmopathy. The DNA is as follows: TGTGCCAGCAGCCCATACGGGGTAAGCACAGATACGCAGTATTTT. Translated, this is CASSPYGVSTDTQYF.